The rows below give T cell receptor beta chains drawn from one sample of a study of blood T cell repertoires in COVID-19. This table comes from immunoSEQ multiplex PCR, and its TCRdb copy is limited to in-frame clones, with some not included. The sample lists some 310,000 clones, around 87% occurring once. The sequenced sample was peripheral blood. Every receptor here comes from a woman in her thirties or forties with COVID-19, enrolled during active disease. Both conserved end residues are part of each CDR3. D genes are given only for firm matches. Expanded clones are given a class, and other clones once, few, many or no size at all.

TRBD2	TRBV10-3	once	TRBJ2-1	CAISIAGGDEQFF	TGTGCCATCAGTATAGCGGGAGGGGATGAGCAGTTCTTC
TRBD1	TRBV28	NA	TRBJ2-3	CASSLGTGGLTDTQYF	TGTGCCAGCAGTCTAGGGACAGGCGGCCTTACAGATACGCAGTATTTT
TRBD1	TRBV7-2	NA	TRBJ1-5	CASTQGGQGAQPQHF	TGTGCCAGCACCCAGGGGGGGCAGGGGGCTCAGCCCCAGCATTTT
NA	TRBV7-2	NA	TRBJ2-7	CASSLAGRREQYF	TGTGCCAGCAGCTTAGCGGGGAGGAGGGAGCAGTACTTC
TRBD2	TRBV27	NA	TRBJ2-3	CASSVLAGEHTDTQYF	TGTGCCAGCAGTGTCCTAGCGGGGGAACACACAGATACGCAGTATTTT
NA	TRBV10-3	NA	TRBJ1-4	CAIAQRANEKLFF	TGTGCCATCGCCCAGCGGGCGAATGAAAAACTGTTTTTT
NA	TRBV10-3	NA	TRBJ1-4	CAISELQTNEKLFF	TGTGCCATCAGTGAACTTCAAACTAATGAAAAACTGTTTTTT
TRBD2	TRBV2	few	TRBJ2-3	CASSAPSGATTDTQYF	TGTGCCAGCAGTGCTCCTAGCGGGGCCACCACAGATACGCAGTATTTT
NA	TRBV6-5	NA	TRBJ1-5	CATGYRDKPQHF	TGTGCCACCGGGTACAGGGACAAGCCCCAGCATTTT
NA	TRBV5-1	NA	TRBJ2-2	CASSLVSGDMGELFF	TGCGCCAGCAGCTTGGTTTCTGGCGACATGGGGGAGCTGTTTTTT
NA	TRBV19	NA	TRBJ2-1	CASRNLGGPEGEQFF	TGTGCCAGTAGGAATCTGGGGGGGCCGGAGGGTGAGCAGTTCTTC
TRBD1	TRBV19	once	TRBJ1-4	CASSIRTGQNEKLFF	TGTGCCAGTAGTATCCGGACAGGGCAAAATGAAAAACTGTTTTTT
TRBD2	TRBV30	NA	TRBJ2-7	CAWIRLAGSEQYF	TGTGCCTGGATAAGACTAGCGGGATCCGAGCAGTACTTC
TRBD1	TRBV11-2	NA	TRBJ1-4	CASSPTGGHEKLFF	TGTGCCAGCAGCCCAACAGGGGGCCATGAAAAACTGTTTTTT
NA	TRBV15	NA	TRBJ1-1	CATSRRQGTEAFF	TGTGCCACCAGCAGAAGGCAGGGGACTGAAGCTTTCTTT
TRBD1	TRBV9	NA	TRBJ1-3	CASSVDAGGPGNTIYF	TGTGCCAGCAGCGTAGACGCAGGGGGACCTGGAAACACCATATATTTT
NA	TRBV4-2	NA	TRBJ2-5	CASSRQRREEETQYF	TGTGCCAGCAGCCGACAGCGAAGGGAAGAAGAGACCCAGTACTTC
TRBD1	TRBV25-1	NA	TRBJ2-1	CASSDPGQGAINEQFF	TGTGCCAGCAGTGACCCCGGACAGGGGGCGATAAATGAGCAGTTCTTC
TRBD2	TRBV5-1	once	TRBJ2-3	CASSSTLAGAGDTQYF	TGCGCCAGCAGCTCTACGCTAGCGGGAGCCGGAGATACGCAGTATTTT
TRBD1	TRBV5-5	NA	TRBJ2-3	CASSSADRATDTQYF	TGTGCCAGCAGCTCGGCGGACAGGGCGACAGATACGCAGTATTTT
TRBD1	TRBV28	NA	TRBJ2-2	CASSTEPGQQNTGELFF	TGTGCCAGCAGTACTGAACCGGGACAGCAGAACACCGGGGAGCTGTTTTTT
NA	TRBV6-1	NA	TRBJ1-5	CASSEGGSLFYQPQHF	TGTGCCAGCAGTGAAGGAGGCAGCTTGTTCTATCAGCCCCAGCATTTT
TRBD2	TRBV28	NA	TRBJ2-3	CASARTSGSRLSVPQYF	TGTGCCAGCGCCCGGACTAGCGGGAGTAGATTGTCGGTTCCGCAGTATTTT
NA	TRBV5-1	NA	TRBJ2-7	CASSLEVTTPGSEQYF	TGCGCCAGCAGCTTGGAGGTGACCACTCCGGGGAGCGAGCAGTACTTC
NA	TRBV2	NA	TRBJ1-2	CASNLRLQNGYTF	TGTGCCAGCAATTTAAGGTTACAGAATGGCTACACCTTC
TRBD1	TRBV7-2	NA	TRBJ2-5	CASGTLGQGEETQYF	TGTGCCAGCGGTACCCTGGGACAGGGCGAGGAGACCCAGTACTTC
NA	TRBV28	once	TRBJ1-1	CASRLLASFPGDTEAFF	TGTGCCAGCAGACTCTTGGCGAGTTTCCCCGGGGACACTGAAGCTTTCTTT
TRBD1	TRBV9	once	TRBJ2-7	CASSVRGQGFHEQYF	TGTGCCAGCAGCGTAAGGGGACAGGGGTTCCACGAGCAGTACTTC
TRBD2	TRBV19	NA	TRBJ2-3	CATTPSRLAGGTSTDTQYF	TGTGCCACCACCCCCAGTAGACTAGCGGGGGGGACTAGCACAGATACGCAGTATTTT
TRBD2	TRBV6-4	few	TRBJ2-7	CASSEGTSGSEQYF	TGTGCCAGCAGTGAAGGGACTAGCGGGAGCGAGCAGTACTTC
NA	TRBV7-2	NA	TRBJ1-1	CASSKQSNTEAFF	TGTGCCAGCAGTAAACAATCGAACACTGAAGCTTTCTTT
NA	TRBV7-8	once	TRBJ2-1	CASSPYPGSSYNEQFF	TGTGCCAGCAGCCCCTATCCCGGGAGCTCCTACAATGAGCAGTTCTTC
TRBD1	TRBV2	NA	TRBJ1-2	CASSEEASRGRFYGYTF	TGTGCCAGCAGTGAAGAAGCGTCCAGGGGGCGCTTCTATGGCTACACCTTC
NA	TRBV28	NA	TRBJ1-2	CASTPAGAGNYGYTF	TGTGCCAGCACCCCCGCCGGAGCAGGGAACTATGGCTACACCTTC
NA	TRBV3-1/TRBV3-2	once	TRBJ2-1	CASSHSGGAHNEQFF	TGTGCCAGCAGCCATAGTGGGGGGGCGCACAATGAGCAGTTCTTC